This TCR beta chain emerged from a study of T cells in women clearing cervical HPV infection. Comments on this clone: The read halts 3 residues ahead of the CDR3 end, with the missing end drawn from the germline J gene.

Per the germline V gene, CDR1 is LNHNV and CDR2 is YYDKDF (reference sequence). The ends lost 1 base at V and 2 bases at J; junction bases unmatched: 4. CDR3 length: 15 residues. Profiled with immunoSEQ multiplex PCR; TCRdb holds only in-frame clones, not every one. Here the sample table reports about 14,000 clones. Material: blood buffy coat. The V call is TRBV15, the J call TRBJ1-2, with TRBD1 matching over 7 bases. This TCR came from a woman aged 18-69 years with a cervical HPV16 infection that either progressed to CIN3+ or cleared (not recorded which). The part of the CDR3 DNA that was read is TGTGCCACCAGCAGAGGTTGGGGACAGAACTATGGC. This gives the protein CATSRGWGQNYG. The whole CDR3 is CATSRGWGQNYGYTF.